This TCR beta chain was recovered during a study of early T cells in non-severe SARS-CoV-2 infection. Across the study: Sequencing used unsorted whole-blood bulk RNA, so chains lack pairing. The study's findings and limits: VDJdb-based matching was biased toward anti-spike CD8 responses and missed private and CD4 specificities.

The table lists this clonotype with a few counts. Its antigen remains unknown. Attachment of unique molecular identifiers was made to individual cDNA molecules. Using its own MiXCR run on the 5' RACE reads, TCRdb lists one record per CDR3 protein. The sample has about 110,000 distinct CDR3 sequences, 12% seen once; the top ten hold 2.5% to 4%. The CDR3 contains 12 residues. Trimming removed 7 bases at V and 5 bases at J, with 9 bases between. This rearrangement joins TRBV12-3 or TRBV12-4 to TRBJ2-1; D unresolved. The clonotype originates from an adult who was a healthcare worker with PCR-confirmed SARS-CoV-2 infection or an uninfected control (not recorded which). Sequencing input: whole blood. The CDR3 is CASMFHDNEQFF. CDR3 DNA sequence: TGTGCCAGCATGTTCCACGACAATGAGCAGTTCTTC.